This TCR beta chain was retrieved from a study of blood T cell repertoires in COVID-19 (dated by TCRdb to the early 2020s). Background for the entire study: The collaborator samples originated in the United States, Italy and Spain and spanned the acute and convalescent phases of COVID-19. The material from the prospective study consisted of cDNA or gDNA derived from T cells, B-cell-depleted T cells, or PBMCs. The dataset comprised deeply sampled blood TCRbeta repertoires from subjects exposed to, actively infected with, or recovered from COVID-19. A freely available public database, intended as a resource for researchers studying the immune response to SARS-CoV-2, is where the repertoires were released. The samples were drawn from the first 160 participants of the ongoing ImmuneRACE study and from roughly 1,300 subjects provided by 6 global collaborators. A de-identified subject ID, COVID-19 status, age in years and sex were almost always included in the sample metadata. Where available, HLA class I and class II types were obtained from metadata supplied by the sample provider rather than from assay-based typing.

The collaborating institutions used their own protocols to collect whole blood in K2EDTA tubes. For TCRbeta analysis, collaborators shipped samples in one of three forms: frozen whole blood, isolated PBMCs, or DNA extracted from either of those sample types. The CDR1 and CDR2 encoded by the germline V gene (reference sequence) are MNHEY and SMNVEV. V is reduced by 9 bases and J by 0 bases, leaving a spacing of 12 bases between them. The cysteine opens and the phenylalanine closes a CDR3 of 14 amino acids. CDR3 DNA only is kept here, 42 bases in frame from base 1. TCRbeta CDR3 regions were amplified from genomic DNA using the immunoSEQ Assay, a bias-controlled multiplex PCR. The published analysis was carried out like this. Within the assay, amplification of reference gene primers was used to estimate how many nucleated cells each sample contained. To quantify the absolute abundance of each unique TCRbeta CDR3 rearrangement, sequence reads were collapsed and filtered. For each sample, productive Simpson clonality was calculated as the square root of Simpson's diversity index over productive rearrangements. TCRdb limited this immuneACCESS table to in-frame rearrangements with V and J called. A share of clones is missing; checked studies link under half to unresolved V genes, and the rest is unexplained. V and J calls and clone size are those listed in that table; D and trimming were worked out from the DNA. The sample table holds some 90,000 clones, of which nearly 90% were seen once. Jointly, the top ten make up 8% to 9.5% of the sample.

Study-wide findings and limitations: The amount of clinical and demographic metadata varied by source and participant and was provided uncurated.

In regard to this clone: Its antigen is not yet known. One base away there is no much larger clone; base qualities are not given.

The chain couples TRBV27 to TRBJ2-1, and possibly TRBD2, on 5 matching bases. The sequence was collected from a middle-aged man with acute or convalescent COVID-19. The sample taken for sequencing was peripheral blood. The DNA reads as follows: TGTGCCAGTCAAGAGGGCAGCTCCTACAATGAGCAGTTCTTC. Translated, it gives CASQEGSSYNEQFF.